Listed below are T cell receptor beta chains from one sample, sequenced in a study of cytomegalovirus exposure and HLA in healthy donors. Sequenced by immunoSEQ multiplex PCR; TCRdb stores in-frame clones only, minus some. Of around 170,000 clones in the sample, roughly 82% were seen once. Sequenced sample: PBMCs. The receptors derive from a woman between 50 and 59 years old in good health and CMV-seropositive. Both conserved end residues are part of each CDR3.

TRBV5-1 CASSLEGGTKGNIQYF
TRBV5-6 CASSGVGHLHF
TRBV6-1 CASSEARGTTYEQYF
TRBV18 CASSLQAQETQYF
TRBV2 CASSAGLKNEQFF
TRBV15 CATSSSRRETQYF
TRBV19 CASSLTGNTEAFF
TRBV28 CASSLERGFQETQYF
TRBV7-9 CASSFSSMNTEAFF
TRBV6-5 CASSTGTSNTGELFF
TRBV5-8 CASSPGQGIDTQYF
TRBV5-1 CASSPEGQGGNEKLFF
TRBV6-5 CASSYSGTGRDNEQFF
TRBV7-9 CASSSSGRGRNQPQHF
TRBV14 CASSQELGTAYYEQYF
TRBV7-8 CASSPGAAGGFNEQFF
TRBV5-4 CASSPQGRGTEAFF
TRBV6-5 CASSRTSGGAREQFF
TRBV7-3 CASSLNRGRTDTQYF
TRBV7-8 CASSLTANTEAFF
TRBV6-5 CASNAGGLNTEAFF
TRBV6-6 CASSYSSRTEAFF
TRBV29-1 CSVVGAVEAFF
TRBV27 CASTLRGLGQGINEQFF
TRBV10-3 CAIRGQVGGELFF
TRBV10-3 CAISDGTGQWPQHF
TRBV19 CASTAMGQNEKLFF
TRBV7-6 CASSLREVAPNEQFF
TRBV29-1 CSAVRGYNEQFF